This T cell receptor beta chain was sequenced in a study of shared clonotypes between healthy human individuals. Germline loops: CDR1 KGHSH, CDR2 LQKENI. V was trimmed by 3 bases and J by 0 bases, leaving 8 bases between them. The CDR3 sequence is 15 residues long. This clone turned up a few times. Assay used: immunoSEQ multiplex PCR; TCRdb lists only in-frame clones, some missing. The sample shows about 470,000 clones, about 85% of them seen only once. This receptor was identified in a woman between 40 and 50 years old in good health. Some clones in this sample may be carry-over from other donors' samples. Sequencing used PBMCs. The J gene is TRBJ2-2, the V gene TRBV18; D may match TRBD1 or TRBD2 (5 bases each). The CDR3, as DNA: TGTGCCAGCTCACCTCAGGGACCGAACACCGGGGAGCTGTTTTTT. This sequence encodes CASSPQGPNTGELFF.